The 18 T cell receptor beta chains in this list originate from one sample, sequenced in a study of Graves' ophthalmopathy and Graves' hyperthyroidism. Amplified material comprised TCR beta CDR3 regions derived from RNA transcripts. A first-round RT-PCR used HTBI primers, followed by a second-round multiplex PCR. Using its own MiXCR run on the multiplex PCR reads, TCRdb lists one record per CDR3 protein. This table holds roughly 400,000 distinct CDR3 sequences, roughly 17% found once. The material sequenced was peripheral blood. The receptors here all came from an adult woman with stable Graves' hyperthyroidism.

This clonotype was seen once. The chain is built from TRBV6-2 or TRBV6-3 and TRBJ1-2; 7 nucleotides agree with TRBD1. CDR1 MNHEY and CDR2 SVGEGT come from the germline V gene. The CDR3 is 13 residues long. V was pared by 5 bases and J by 6 bases, with 6 bases of the junction left unmatched. The CDR3 here is CASSNTGDDGYTF. In DNA form, the CDR3 reads TGTGCCAGCAGTAATACAGGGGACGATGGCTACACCTTC.

This clonotype has a count of ten or more. The chain has TRBV28 and TRBJ2-4; the match to TRBD2 covers 10 bases. Germline CDR1 is MDHEN and CDR2 is SYDVKM. V was pared by 4 bases and J by 2 bases, with 5 bases of the junction left unmatched. CDR3 size: 16 residues. This chain's CDR3 is CASSSQAGGPKNIQYF. Written as DNA, the CDR3 is TGTGCCAGCAGTTCTCAAGCGGGAGGGCCCAAAAACATTCAGTACTTC.

This clonotype was observed many times. The rearrangement joins TRBV12-3 or TRBV12-4 to TRBJ1-1, with D maybe TRBD1 (5 bases). This CDR3 region has 14 residues. V was pared by 4 bases and J by 0 bases, with 9 bases between. In DNA form, the CDR3 reads TGTGCCAGCAGTTGGACACATATGAACACTGAAGCTTTCTTT. Translating it yields CASSWTHMNTEAFF.

In this sample, this clonotype turned up many times. This chain links TRBV7-9 with TRBJ2-5; D not resolved. The V and J ends lost 4 bases and 4 bases respectively, with 7 bases between them. Germline-derived CDR1 and CDR2 are SEHNR and FQNEAQ (reference sequence). The CDR3 covers 12 residues. The chain's CDR3 is CASSSPPETQYF. The CDR3 region has the DNA TGTGCCAGCAGCTCCCCTCCAGAGACCCAGTACTTC.

This clonotype was detected only a few times. The chain links TRBV25-1 to TRBJ2-3; D is unclear. This CDR3 contains 13 residues. V was pared by 4 bases and J by 5 bases, with 10 bases between. Germline loops: CDR1 MGHDK, CDR2 SYGVNS. The CDR3 loop reads CASSVADLDTQYF. The CDR3 bases are TGTGCCAGCAGTGTAGCAGATCTAGATACGCAGTATTTT.

Ten or more counts support this clonotype. The chain recombines TRBV6-1 with TRBJ1-2; tentative D call: TRBD1 (6 bases). The CDR3 covers 14 residues. Trimming took off 6 bases at V and 1 base at J, with 12 bases between the two ends. CDR1 is MNHNS, CDR2 SASEGT, per germline. CDR3 sequence: CASSRQVVNYGYTF. In DNA form, the CDR3 reads TGTGCCAGCAGCCGACAGGTGGTTAACTATGGCTACACCTTC.

This clonotype was counted at least ten times. V usage is TRBV6-1 and J usage is TRBJ2-7; D is possibly TRBD1 or TRBD2 (5 bases each). Looked up from germline, CDR1 is MNHNS and CDR2 is SASEGT. This CDR3 region has 16 residues. V was trimmed by 1 base and J by 3 bases, leaving 16 bases between them. For the CDR3, the DNA is TGTGCCAGCAGTGAAGGTCCCGGGACGATCAACTACGAGCAGTACTTC. This codes for CASSEGPGTINYEQYF.

In this sample, this clonotype turned up many times. The chain couples TRBV28 to TRBJ2-5; the D is unclear. Germline values: CDR1 MDHEN, CDR2 SYDVKM. V gave up 2 bases and J gave up 3 bases, with 19 bases separating them. The CDR3 has 17 residues. The CDR3 here is CASSLEVRRWGKETQYF. The CDR3 DNA is TGTGCCAGCAGTTTAGAGGTCCGCCGATGGGGTAAAGAGACCCAGTACTTC.

This clonotype has at least ten counts. The chain uses TRBV5-1 and TRBJ1-1; TRBD1 matches 8 bases. Germline CDR1 is SGHRS and CDR2 is YFSETQ. After removal of 4 bases from V and 1 base from J, the junction contained 3 bases not matched to a gene. This CDR3 has 14 residues. The CDR3 coding sequence is TGCGCCAGCAGCGACGGGACAGGGAACACTGAAGCTTTCTTT. Encoded protein: CASSDGTGNTEAFF.

This clonotype came up many times. The chain employs TRBV20-1 and TRBJ1-1; 7 bases align to TRBD1. Germline CDR1 DFQATT, CDR2 SNEGSKA (reference sequence). V lost 5 bases and J lost 4; bases outside the gene matches: 13. The CDR3 consists of 15 residues. The CDR3 spells CSARSHDREGTEAFF. CDR3 coding DNA: TGCAGTGCTCGCTCTCATGACAGGGAGGGCACTGAAGCTTTCTTT.

There are many counts of this clonotype. J is TRBJ2-2 and V is TRBV6-5; maybe TRBD1 (6 bases). The V gene lost 5 bases and the J gene lost 1 base, with 14 bases spanning the gap. Germline assignment: CDR1 MNHEY and CDR2 SVGAGI. This CDR3 is built from 16 residues. The CDR3 loop is CASSILGQMNTGELFF. The CDR3 coding sequence is TGTGCCAGCAGTATCCTCGGACAGATGAACACCGGGGAGCTGTTTTTT.

This clonotype came up many times. The V and J genes are TRBV4-1 and TRBJ2-5, with D tentatively TRBD1 (6 bases). Germline loops: CDR1 MGHRA, CDR2 YSYEKL. The CDR3 has 17 amino acids. V gave up 3 bases and J gave up 5 bases, with 22 bases separating them. This chain's CDR3 is CASSHNAYGTTTETQYF. The DNA of the CDR3 is TGCGCCAGCAGCCACAATGCCTACGGGACAACGACCGAGACCCAGTACTTC.

This clonotype came up many times. This chain connects TRBV10-3 to TRBJ2-1; TRBD2 matches 9 bases. The CDR3 contains 16 residues. CDR1 is ENHRY, CDR2 SYGVKD, per germline. V gave up 0 bases and J gave up 7 bases; unmatched junction bases: 7. CDR3 sequence (DNA): TGTGCCATCAGTGAGTCGGGCGGGAGGGTCCGGAATGAGCAGTTCTTC. Translating gives CAISESGGRVRNEQFF.

This clonotype was counted at least ten times. This chain connects TRBV28 to TRBJ2-2; D could derive from TRBD1 or TRBD2 (5 bases each). Germline V CDR1 and CDR2: MDHEN, SYDVKM. CDR3 length: 13 amino acids. The V end lost 2 bases, the J end lost 6 bases, and 7 bases lay between the germline ends. This CDR3 is CASSLPGPGELFF. The CDR3 bases are TGTGCCAGCAGTTTACCGGGACCCGGGGAGCTGTTTTTT.

About this clonotype itself: This sequence may be a read error, since a much larger clone differs from it by one base. The chain recombines TRBV13 with TRBJ2-5; maybe TRBD2 (5 bases). V was cut by 0 bases and J by 9 bases, with 11 bases left in between. The CDR3 extends over 13 amino acids. Germline values: CDR1 PRHDT, CDR2 FYEKMQ (reference sequence). This chain's CDR3 is CASSLGTMEAQYF. The CDR3 DNA is TGTGCCAGCAGCTTAGGCACGATGGAGGCCCAGTACTTC.

This chain connects TRBV29-1 to TRBJ2-5; 10 bases fit TRBD2. The CDR3 has 13 amino acids. V was clipped by 6 bases and J by 2 bases; unmatched bases: 3. Germline values: CDR1 SQVTM, CDR2 ANQGSEA. The CDR3 DNA reads TGCAGCGTCGGGACTAGCGTACAAGAGACCCAGTACTTC. As protein: CSVGTSVQETQYF.

This clonotype was recorded at least ten times. CDR3 sequence reads: CASSELSLGATEAFF. DNA of the CDR3: TGTGCCAGCAGTGAACTTTCTCTGGGAGCGACTGAAGCTTTCTTT. The V call is TRBV6-1, the J call TRBJ1-1, with D unresolved. Germline V lookup: CDR1 MNHNS, CDR2 SASEGT. V was trimmed by 2 bases and J by 5 bases, leaving 15 bases between them. This CDR3 has 15 residues.

The chain recombines TRBV6-1 with TRBJ2-2, with 9 bases fitting TRBD1. The CDR3 length is 15 residues. Unmatched junction bases numbered 7, after V lost 6 bases and J lost 5 bases. Germline CDR1 MNHNS, CDR2 SASEGT. The CDR3: CASSKGQGLTGELFF. The CDR3 DNA reads TGTGCCAGCAGCAAGGGACAGGGATTGACCGGGGAGCTGTTTTTT.